Below, one TCR beta chain is given with its context. The V gene's germline CDR1 is SGHDN and CDR2 FVKESK. The CDR3 is made up of 16 amino acids. V was clipped by 2 bases and J by 5 bases; unmatched bases: 9. The data belong to a study of T cells in Graves' hyperthyroidism and ophthalmopathy. TCR beta CDR3 regions were amplified from RNA. With the HTBI primer set, the TCR CDR3 went through a first round of RT-PCR. Using its own MiXCR run on the multiplex PCR reads, TCRdb lists one record per CDR3 protein. The sample has some 490,000 distinct CDR3 sequences; approximately 16% are singletons. Disease lasting under 3 months, a NOSPECS grade of at least 4, and a Clinical Activity Score of at least 3 were features of the ophthalmopathy patients. Diagnosis rested on symptoms, serum thyroxine and TRAb, thyroid ultrasound, and orbital computed tomography. PBMCs were derived from 10 ml fresh peripheral blood.

The sample consisted of blood. The TCR was taken from a woman aged 25 to 39 with Graves' ophthalmopathy. The genes are TRBV14 and TRBJ2-1, with 7 bases aligning to TRBD1. In DNA, the CDR3 is TGTGCCAGCAGCCAATTCACCCGACAGGGCCACAATGAGCAGTTCTTC. Encoded protein: CASSQFTRQGHNEQFF.